This T cell receptor (beta chain) emerged from a study of blood T cell repertoires in COVID-19. About the research overall: From T cells, B-cell-depleted T cells, or PBMCs came the material, which was cDNA or gDNA.

In the authors' methods: Estimates of nucleated cell counts were drawn from the amplification of reference gene primers. The protocol was immunoSEQ multiplex PCR, while the TCRdb copy is restricted to in-frame clones and leaves out a portion. V and J calls and clone size come straight from that table; D and trimming were deduced from the DNA. The sample carries fewer than 250,000 clones, around four fifths recorded once. The origin of this receptor is a woman aged 60-70 years with active or convalescent COVID-19. Sequencing used peripheral blood.

This CDR3 is CASSPRRGGGNIQYF. Here the CDR3 DNA reads TGTGCCAGCAGCCCGAGGCGAGGGGGGGGGAACATTCAGTACTTC. This chain links TRBV3-1 (or the pseudogene TRBV3-2) with TRBJ2-4; a possible D gene is TRBD2 (7 bases). Germline loops: CDR1 LGHDT, CDR2 YNNKEL (reference sequence). V lost 4 bases and J 7 bases, leaving 17 bases between the germline ends. The CDR3 is 15 residues long.